This T cell receptor beta chain was identified in a study of CD4 T cells in relation to SARS-CoV-2 and coronaviruses. Germline CDR1 KGHDR, CDR2 SFDVKD. V lost 4 bases to trimming and J lost 3 bases; unmatched junction nucleotides: 11. This CDR3 is built from 17 residues. This clone was observed a single time. Clones were sequenced by immunoSEQ multiplex PCR, and TCRdb holds only the in-frame ones, with some missing. The sample has around 54,000 clones; under 95% are singletons. The sequence was obtained from an adult with COVID-19. The chain carries TRBV24-1 and TRBJ2-1, with 7 bases lining up with TRBD2. Sequencing used naive CD4+ T cells from PBMCs. The sample's subset: naive CD4+ T cells isolated by negative enrichment. The DNA for the CDR3 is TGTGCCACCAGTGACCCTCAGCGGGGCAAGAACTACAATGAGCAGTTCTTC. Translation gives CATSDPQRGKNYNEQFF.